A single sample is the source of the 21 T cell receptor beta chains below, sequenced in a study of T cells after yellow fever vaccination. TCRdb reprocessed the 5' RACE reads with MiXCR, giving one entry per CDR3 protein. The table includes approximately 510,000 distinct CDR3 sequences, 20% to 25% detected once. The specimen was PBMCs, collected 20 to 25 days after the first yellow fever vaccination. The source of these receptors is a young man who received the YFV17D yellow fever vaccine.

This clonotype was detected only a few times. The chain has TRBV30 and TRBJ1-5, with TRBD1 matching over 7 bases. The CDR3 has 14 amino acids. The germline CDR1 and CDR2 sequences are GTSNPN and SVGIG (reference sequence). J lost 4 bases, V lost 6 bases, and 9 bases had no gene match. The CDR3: CACSQGSGNQPQHF. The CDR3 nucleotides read TGTGCCTGCTCACAGGGGAGTGGGAATCAGCCCCAGCATTTT.

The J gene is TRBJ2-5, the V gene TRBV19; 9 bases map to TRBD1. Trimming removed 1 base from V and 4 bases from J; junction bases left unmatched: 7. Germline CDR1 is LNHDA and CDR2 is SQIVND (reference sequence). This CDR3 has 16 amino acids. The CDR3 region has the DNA TGTGCCAGTAGTATAGTCCGAGGGACAGGGACAGAGACCCAGTACTTC. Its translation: CASSIVRGTGTETQYF.

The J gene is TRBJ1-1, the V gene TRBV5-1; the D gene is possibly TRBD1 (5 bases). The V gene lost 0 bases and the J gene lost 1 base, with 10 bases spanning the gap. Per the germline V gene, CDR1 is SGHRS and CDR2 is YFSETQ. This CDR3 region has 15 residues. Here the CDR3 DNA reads TGCGCCAGCAGCTTGGTGGCCACAGGGAACACTGAAGCTTTCTTT. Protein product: CASSLVATGNTEAFF.

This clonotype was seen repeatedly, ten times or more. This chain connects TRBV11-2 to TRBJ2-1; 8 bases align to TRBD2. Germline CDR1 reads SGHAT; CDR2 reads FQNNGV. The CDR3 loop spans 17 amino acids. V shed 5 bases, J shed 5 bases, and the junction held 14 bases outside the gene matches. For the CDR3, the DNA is TGTGCCAGCAGCCCACTCCCCGGGACTAGATTCGACAATGAGCAGTTCTTC. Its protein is CASSPLPGTRFDNEQFF.

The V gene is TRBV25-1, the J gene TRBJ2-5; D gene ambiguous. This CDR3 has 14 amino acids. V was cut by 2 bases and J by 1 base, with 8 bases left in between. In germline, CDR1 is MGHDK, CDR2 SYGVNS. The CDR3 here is CASSEPTPQETQYF. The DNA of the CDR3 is TGTGCCAGCAGTGAACCGACACCCCAAGAGACCCAGTACTTC.

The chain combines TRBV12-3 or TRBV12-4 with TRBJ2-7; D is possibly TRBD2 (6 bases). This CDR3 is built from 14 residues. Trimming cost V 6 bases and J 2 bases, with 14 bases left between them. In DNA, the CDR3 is TGTGCCAGCAGCACCGGTAGCGGACCCTACGAGCAGTACTTC. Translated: CASSTGSGPYEQYF.

The CDR3 nucleotides are TGCAGTGCTAGAGATCGAATGTACCAAGAGACCCAGTACTTC. Encoded protein: CSARDRMYQETQYF. This chain links TRBV20-1 with TRBJ2-5; no clear D gene. CDR1 and CDR2 from the germline V gene are DFQATT and SNEGSKA (reference sequence). V lost 0 bases and J 0 bases, leaving 8 bases between the germline ends. The CDR3 is made up of 14 amino acids.

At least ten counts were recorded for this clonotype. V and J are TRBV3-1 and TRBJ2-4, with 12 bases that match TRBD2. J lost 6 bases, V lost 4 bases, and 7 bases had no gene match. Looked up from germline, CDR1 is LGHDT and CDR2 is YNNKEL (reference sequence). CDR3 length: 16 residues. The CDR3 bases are TGTGCCAGCAGCCCGCAGACTAGCGGGGGATCAAACATTCAGTACTTC. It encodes CASSPQTSGGSNIQYF.

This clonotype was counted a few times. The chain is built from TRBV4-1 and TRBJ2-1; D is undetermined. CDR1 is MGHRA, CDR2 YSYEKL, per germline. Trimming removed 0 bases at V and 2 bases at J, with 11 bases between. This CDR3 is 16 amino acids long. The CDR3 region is CASSQEGGNPYNEQFF. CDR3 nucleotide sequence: TGCGCCAGCAGCCAAGAAGGCGGAAACCCCTACAATGAGCAGTTCTTC.

The CDR3 spells CASSQEVDRANYGYTF. The CDR3 DNA reads as TGCGCCAGCAGCCAAGAAGTGGACAGAGCTAACTATGGCTACACCTTC. J is TRBJ1-2 and V is TRBV4-1, with D possibly TRBD1 on 6 matching bases. This CDR3 contains 16 residues. Germline assignment: CDR1 MGHRA and CDR2 YSYEKL. V lost 0 bases, J lost 0 bases, and 11 bases lay in between.

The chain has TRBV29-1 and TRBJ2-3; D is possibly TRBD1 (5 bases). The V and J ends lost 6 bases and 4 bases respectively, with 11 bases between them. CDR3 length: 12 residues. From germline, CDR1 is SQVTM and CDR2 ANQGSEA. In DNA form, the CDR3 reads TGCAGCGTCGCCGACAGAGCAGATACGCAGTATTTT. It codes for CSVADRADTQYF.

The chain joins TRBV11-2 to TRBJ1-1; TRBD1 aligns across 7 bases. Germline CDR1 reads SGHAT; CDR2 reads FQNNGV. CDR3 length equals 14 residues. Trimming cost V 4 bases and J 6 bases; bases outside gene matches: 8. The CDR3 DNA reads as TGTGCCAGCAGCTCCCCCAGGGGGGGTCCTGAAGCTTTCTTT. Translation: CASSSPRGGPEAFF.

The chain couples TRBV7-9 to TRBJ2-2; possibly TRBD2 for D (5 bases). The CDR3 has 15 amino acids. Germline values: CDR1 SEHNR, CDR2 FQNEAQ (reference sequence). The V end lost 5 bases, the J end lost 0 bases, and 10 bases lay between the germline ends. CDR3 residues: CASSRTSTNTGELFF. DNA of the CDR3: TGTGCCAGCAGCCGGACTTCTACGAACACCGGGGAGCTGTTTTTT.

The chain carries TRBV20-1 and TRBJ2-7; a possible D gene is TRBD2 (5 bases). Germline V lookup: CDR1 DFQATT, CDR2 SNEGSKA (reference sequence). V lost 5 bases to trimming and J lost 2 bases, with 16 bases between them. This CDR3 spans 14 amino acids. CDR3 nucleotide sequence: TGCAGTGCTGGCCTCGGGATTACCGCCTACGAGCAGTACTTC. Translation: CSAGLGITAYEQYF.

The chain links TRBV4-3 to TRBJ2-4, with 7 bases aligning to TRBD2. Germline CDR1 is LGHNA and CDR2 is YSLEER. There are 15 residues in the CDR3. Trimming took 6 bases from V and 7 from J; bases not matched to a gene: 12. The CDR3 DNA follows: TGCGCCAGCAGGGGTTTCTTCCTAGCGGAGAACATTCAGTACTTC. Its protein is CASRGFFLAENIQYF.

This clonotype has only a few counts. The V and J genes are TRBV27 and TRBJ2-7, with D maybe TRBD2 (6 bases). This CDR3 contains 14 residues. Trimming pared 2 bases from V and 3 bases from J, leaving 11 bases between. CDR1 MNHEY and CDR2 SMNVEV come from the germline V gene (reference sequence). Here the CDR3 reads CASSLAPGVYEQYF. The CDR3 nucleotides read TGTGCCAGCAGTTTAGCACCGGGGGTCTACGAGCAGTACTTC.

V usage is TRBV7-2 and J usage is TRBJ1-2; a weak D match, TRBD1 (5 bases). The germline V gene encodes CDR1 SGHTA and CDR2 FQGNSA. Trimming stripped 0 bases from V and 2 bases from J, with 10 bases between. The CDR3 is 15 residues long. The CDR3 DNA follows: TGTGCCAGCAGCTTAGCGATTCAGGGAAACTATGGCTACACCTTC. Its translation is CASSLAIQGNYGYTF. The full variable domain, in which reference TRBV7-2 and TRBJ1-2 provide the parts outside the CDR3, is GAGVSQSPSNKVTEKGKDVELRCDPISGHTALYWYRQSLGQGLEFLIYFQGNSAPDKSGLPSDRFSAERTGGSVSTLTIQRTQQEDSAVYLCASSLAIQGNYGYTFGSGTRLTVV.

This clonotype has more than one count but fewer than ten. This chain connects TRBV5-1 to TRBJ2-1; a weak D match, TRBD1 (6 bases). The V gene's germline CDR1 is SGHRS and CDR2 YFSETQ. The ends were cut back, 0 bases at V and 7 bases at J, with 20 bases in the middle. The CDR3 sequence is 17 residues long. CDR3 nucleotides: TGCGCCAGCAGCTTGGCGCCAGGGGCCTTCCATGTTAATGAGCAGTTCTTC. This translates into CASSLAPGAFHVNEQFF.

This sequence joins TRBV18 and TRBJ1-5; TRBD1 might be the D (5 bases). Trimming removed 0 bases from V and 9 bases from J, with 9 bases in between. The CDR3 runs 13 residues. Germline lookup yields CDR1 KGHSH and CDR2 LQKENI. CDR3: CASSPPTGGPQHF. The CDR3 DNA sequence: TGTGCCAGCTCACCACCGACCGGGGGGCCCCAGCATTTT.

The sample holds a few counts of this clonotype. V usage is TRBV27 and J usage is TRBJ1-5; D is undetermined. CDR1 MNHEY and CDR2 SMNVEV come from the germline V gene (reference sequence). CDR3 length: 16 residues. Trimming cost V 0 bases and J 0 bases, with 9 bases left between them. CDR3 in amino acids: CASSLSQTNSNQPQHF. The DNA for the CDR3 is TGTGCCAGCAGTTTATCACAGACTAATAGCAATCAGCCCCAGCATTTT.

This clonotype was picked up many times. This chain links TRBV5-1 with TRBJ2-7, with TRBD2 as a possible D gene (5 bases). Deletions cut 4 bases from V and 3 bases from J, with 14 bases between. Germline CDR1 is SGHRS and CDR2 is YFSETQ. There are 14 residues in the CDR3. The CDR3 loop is CASSPPGRDYEQYV. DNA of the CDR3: TGCGCCAGCAGCCCCCCCGGACGGGACTACGAGCAGTACGTC.